The source of this TCR beta chain is a study of shared clonotypes between healthy human individuals (dated by TCRdb to about 2020). For the wider study: The cohort included a few men and a couple of women between 18 and 49 years of age. For each donor, CD4 naive and CD4 memory were each run on three plates, CD8 naive on two plates, and CD8 memory on one plate. To estimate repertoire size and how much clonotypes are shared between individuals, the study performed deep sequencing of blood TCR repertoires from roughly five healthy adults. Libraries were prepared and TCR repertoires were sequenced by different laboratories using diverse techniques, in order to increase sequencing depth and limit assay-specific biases. Leukapheresis yielded between about 0.9 and 8.9 billion PBMCs per donor. What the authors observed across the whole study: The small number of donors limited the genetic and exposure-history diversity represented. When several donors were compared, the shared fraction of clonotypes was roughly 4.8% for naive CD4, over 3% for naive CD8, 2% to 2.5% for memory CD4, and about 0.36% for memory CD8. Only blood was sampled, and tissue TCR repertoires likely differ from those in blood. Higher generation probabilities were observed for clonotypes shared by all four sorted-subset donors than for non-shared clonotypes. Naive subsets generally had larger estimated clonotype richness than memory subsets did. Even with the large sequencing depth, rarefaction of the sorted-subset datasets indicated that sequencing was incomplete. Based on pairwise subsampling, the degree of clonotype sharing among donors was expected to be affected by sequencing depth.

The junction shows trimming of 7 bases on V and 5 bases on J, and the gene matches do not reach 9 bases of it. Sequences SQVTM (CDR1) and ANQGSEA (CDR2) are obtained from the germline V gene. The cysteine opens and the phenylalanine closes a CDR3 of 14 amino acids. The only DNA kept is the CDR3, 42 bases in frame from the first base. On this clone itself: The antigen it recognizes is unknown. Per-base quality was not reported, and no clone a single base away is much larger than it.

For the CD8 naive samples, CD45RO-negative cells were positively selected for CCR7, yielding a CD45RA+CCR7+ population from which TemRA cells were excluded. Healthy HIV-negative adults with no recently reported acute infections or vaccinations were included as donors. Only Caucasian adults living in Nashville, Tennessee, USA were represented among the donors. After blood collection by leukapheresis, PBMCs were isolated using Ficoll-Histopaque density gradient centrifugation and then cryopreserved in the vapor phase of liquid nitrogen. Analytical flow cytometry was used to check the purity and quantity of each magnetically sorted T cell population. Each sorted fraction had its genomic DNA isolated and then quantified by UV absorbance on a Nanodrop 2000c. Using the deep immunoSEQ assay, TCR CDR3 regions were amplified from genomic DNA by multiplex PCR. Extracted genomic DNA from each cell subset was spread evenly across all wells of several immunoSEQ 96-well plates, with each plate serving as a replicate. Each replicate PCR for sorted subsets received about 210 ng genomic DNA, equal to roughly 29,000 T cell genomes. Purified libraries were quantified with a Qubit 3.0 fluorometer, sized on a Bioanalyzer 2100, and re-quantified with the KAPA Library Quantification kit. Every immunoSEQ 96-well plate was sequenced on a separate single-read 150-cycle Illumina NextSeq 550 flow cell. The published analysis was carried out like this. Because the immunoSEQ output held only junctional sequences and lacked quality scores, the filtering could not match the filtering applied to full-length reads. To assign V/J genes and CDR3, sequences were annotated using PyIR, a Python wrapper for IgBLAST v1.9, with IMGT germline references. Reads were filtered out if the reads had weak V/J assignments (E-value above 1e-6), no CDR3, stop codons, out-of-frame junctions, or ambiguous translated residues. V3J clonotypes were defined by identical inferred V gene, J gene, and CDR3 amino acid sequence. To compute the percentage overlap between repertoires, the number of shared unique clonotypes was divided by the size of the smaller repertoire. Repertoire richness was assessed with RTK rarefaction, the Chao1 estimator, and Recon v2.1 estimates of unobserved clonotypes. Generation probabilities for all TCRbeta clonotypes obtained by the gDNA method from several donors were computed using OLGA. TCRdb limited this immuneACCESS table to in-frame rearrangements with V and J called. A share of clones is missing; checked studies link under half to unresolved V genes, and the rest is unexplained. The D gene and trimming were derived from the DNA, and the V and J assignments and clone size from that table. Present in this sample are about 2.1 million clones, roughly 95% of which were seen just once. The top ten constitute more than 1.5% of the sample.

The chain is assembled from TRBV29-1 and TRBJ2-2; TRBD1 agrees with 8 junctional bases. Sequencing was performed on naive CD8+ T cells from PBMCs. The sample's cell subset or site label, in plain terms: CD45RA+CCR7+. The sequence derives from a man between 18 and 29 years old in good health. Some clones in this sample may be carry-over from other donors' samples. The CDR3 region reads CSAVHRDRTGELFF. The DNA sequence is given as TGCAGCGCCGTGCACCGGGACAGGACCGGGGAGCTGTTTTTT.